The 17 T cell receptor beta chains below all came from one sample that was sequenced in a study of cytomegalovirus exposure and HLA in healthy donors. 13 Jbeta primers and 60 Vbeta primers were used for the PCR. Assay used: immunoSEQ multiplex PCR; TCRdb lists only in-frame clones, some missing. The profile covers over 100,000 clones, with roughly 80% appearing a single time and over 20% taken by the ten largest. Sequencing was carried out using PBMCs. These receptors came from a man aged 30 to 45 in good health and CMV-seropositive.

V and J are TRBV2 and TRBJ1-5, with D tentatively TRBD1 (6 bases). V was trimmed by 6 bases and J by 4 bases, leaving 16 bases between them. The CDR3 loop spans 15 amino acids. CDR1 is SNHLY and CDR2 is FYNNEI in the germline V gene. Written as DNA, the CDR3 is TGTGCCAGCAGCGACTCGAGGGGGTTGAATCAGCCCCAGCATTTT. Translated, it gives CASSDSRGLNQPQHF.

In DNA, the CDR3 is TGTGCCAGCAGTGAAGCGGGGGGGTCGCGTCAGCCCCAGCATTTT. Protein: CASSEAGGSRQPQHF. This rearrangement joins TRBV6-1 to TRBJ1-5; perhaps TRBD1 as D (5 bases). V was clipped by 0 bases and J by 6 bases, with 12 bases between them. The CDR3 extends over 15 amino acids. The germline V gene encodes CDR1 MNHNS and CDR2 SASEGT.

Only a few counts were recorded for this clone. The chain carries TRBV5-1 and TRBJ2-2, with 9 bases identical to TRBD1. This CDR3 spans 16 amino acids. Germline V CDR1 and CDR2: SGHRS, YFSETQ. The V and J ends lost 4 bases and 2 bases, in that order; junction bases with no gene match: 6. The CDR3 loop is CASSTQGALNTGELFF. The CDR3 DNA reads TGCGCCAGCAGCACACAGGGGGCGCTTAACACCGGGGAGCTGTTTTTT.

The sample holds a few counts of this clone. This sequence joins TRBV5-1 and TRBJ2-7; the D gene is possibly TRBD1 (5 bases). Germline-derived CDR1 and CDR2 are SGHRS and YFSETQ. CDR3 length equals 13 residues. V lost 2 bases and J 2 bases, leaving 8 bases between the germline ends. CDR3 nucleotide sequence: TGCGCCAGCAGCTTCGACAGTACCTACGAGCAGTACTTC. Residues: CASSFDSTYEQYF.

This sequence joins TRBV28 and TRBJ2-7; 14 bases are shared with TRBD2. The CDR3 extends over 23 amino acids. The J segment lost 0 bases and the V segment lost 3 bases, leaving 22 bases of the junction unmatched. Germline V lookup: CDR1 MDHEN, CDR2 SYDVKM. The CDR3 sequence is CASSFGPWTGIRTSGGTSYEQYF. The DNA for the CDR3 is TGTGCCAGCAGTTTTGGGCCTTGGACAGGGATTCGGACTAGCGGGGGGACCTCCTACGAGCAGTACTTC. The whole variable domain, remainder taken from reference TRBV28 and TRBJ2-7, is DVKVTQSSRYLVKRTGEKVFLECVQDMDHENMFWYRQDPGLGLRLIYFSYDVKMKEKGDIPEGYSVSREKKERFSLILESASTNQTSMYLCASSFGPWTGIRTSGGTSYEQYFGPGTRLTVT.

The CDR3 region is CASSQTGQDEKLFF. In DNA, the CDR3 is TGCGCCAGCAGCCAGACAGGGCAGGATGAAAAACTGTTTTTT. The chain couples TRBV5-1 to TRBJ1-4; 7 bases agree with TRBD1. The CDR3 totals 14 residues. In germline, CDR1 is SGHRS, CDR2 YFSETQ. The J segment lost 6 bases and the V segment lost 4 bases, leaving 6 bases of the junction unmatched.

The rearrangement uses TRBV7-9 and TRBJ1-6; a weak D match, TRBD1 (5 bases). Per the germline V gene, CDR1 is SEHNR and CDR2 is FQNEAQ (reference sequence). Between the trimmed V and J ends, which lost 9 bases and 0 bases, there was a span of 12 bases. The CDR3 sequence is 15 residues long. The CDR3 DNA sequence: TGTGCCAGTCAAACAGACAGCTCCTATAATTCACCCCTCCACTTT. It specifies CASQTDSSYNSPLHF.

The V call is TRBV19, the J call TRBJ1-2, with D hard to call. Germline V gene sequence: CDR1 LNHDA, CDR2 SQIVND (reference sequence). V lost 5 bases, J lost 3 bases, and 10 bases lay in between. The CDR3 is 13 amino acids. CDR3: CASSPGDYYGYTF. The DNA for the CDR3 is TGTGCCAGTAGTCCGGGAGATTACTATGGCTACACCTTC.

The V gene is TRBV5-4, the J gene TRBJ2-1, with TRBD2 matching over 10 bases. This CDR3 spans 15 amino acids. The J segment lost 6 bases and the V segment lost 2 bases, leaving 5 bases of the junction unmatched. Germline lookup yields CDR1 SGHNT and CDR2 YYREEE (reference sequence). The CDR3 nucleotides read TGTGCCAGCAGCTTTCCGGGACTAGCGCTCAATGAGCAGTTCTTC. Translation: CASSFPGLALNEQFF.

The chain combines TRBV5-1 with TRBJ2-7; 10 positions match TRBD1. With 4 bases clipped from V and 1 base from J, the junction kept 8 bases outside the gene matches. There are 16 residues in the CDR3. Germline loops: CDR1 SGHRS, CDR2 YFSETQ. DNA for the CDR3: TGCGCCAGCAGCCCGCTCCGGGGACAGGGGTCCTACGAGCAGTACTTC. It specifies CASSPLRGQGSYEQYF.

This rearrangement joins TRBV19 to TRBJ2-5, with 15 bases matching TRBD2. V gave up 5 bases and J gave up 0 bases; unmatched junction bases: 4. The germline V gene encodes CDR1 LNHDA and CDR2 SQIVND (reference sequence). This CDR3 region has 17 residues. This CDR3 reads CASSGLAGGPYQETQYF. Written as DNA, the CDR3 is TGTGCCAGTAGTGGACTAGCGGGGGGGCCGTACCAAGAGACCCAGTACTTC.

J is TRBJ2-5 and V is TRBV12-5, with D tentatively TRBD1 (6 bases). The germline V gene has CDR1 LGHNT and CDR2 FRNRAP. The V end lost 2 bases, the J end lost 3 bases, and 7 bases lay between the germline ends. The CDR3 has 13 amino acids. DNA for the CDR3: TGTGCTAGTGGTTTGTCAGGGGAAGAGACCCAGTACTTC. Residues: CASGLSGEETQYF.

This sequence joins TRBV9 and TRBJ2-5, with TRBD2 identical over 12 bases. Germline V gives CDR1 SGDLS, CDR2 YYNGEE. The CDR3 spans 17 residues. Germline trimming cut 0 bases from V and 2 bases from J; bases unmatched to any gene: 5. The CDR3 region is CASSVGGLAGLQETQYF. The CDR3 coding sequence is TGTGCCAGCAGCGTAGGAGGACTAGCGGGACTTCAAGAGACCCAGTACTTC.

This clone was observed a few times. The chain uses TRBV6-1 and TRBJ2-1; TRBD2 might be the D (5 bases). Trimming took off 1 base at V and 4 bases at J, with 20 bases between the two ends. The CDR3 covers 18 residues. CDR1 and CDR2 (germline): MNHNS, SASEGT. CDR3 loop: CASSEGFLLAGRYNEQFF. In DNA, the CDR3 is TGTGCCAGCAGTGAAGGATTTTTGCTAGCCGGTCGATACAATGAGCAGTTCTTC.

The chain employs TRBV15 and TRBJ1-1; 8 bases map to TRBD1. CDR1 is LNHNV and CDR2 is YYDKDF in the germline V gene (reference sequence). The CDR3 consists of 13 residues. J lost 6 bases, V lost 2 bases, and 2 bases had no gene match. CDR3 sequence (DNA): TGTGCCACCAGCAGATTACAGGGGGCTGAAGCTTTCTTT. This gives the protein CATSRLQGAEAFF.

In DNA, the CDR3 is TGTGCCAGCAGCTTAGACTACACAGATACGCAGTATTTT. This codes for CASSLDYTDTQYF. The chain combines TRBV11-2 with TRBJ2-3, with D unresolved. The CDR3 has 13 amino acids. V lost 0 bases and J 2 bases, leaving 3 bases between the germline ends. CDR1 and CDR2 (germline): SGHAT, FQNNGV. The whole variable domain, filled in from reference TRBV11-2 and TRBJ2-3, reads EAGVAQSPRYKIIEKRQSVAFWCNPISGHATLYWYQQILGQGPKLLIQFQNNGVVDDSQLPKDRFSAERLKGVDSTLKIQPAKLEDSAVYLCASSLDYTDTQYFGPGTRLTVL.

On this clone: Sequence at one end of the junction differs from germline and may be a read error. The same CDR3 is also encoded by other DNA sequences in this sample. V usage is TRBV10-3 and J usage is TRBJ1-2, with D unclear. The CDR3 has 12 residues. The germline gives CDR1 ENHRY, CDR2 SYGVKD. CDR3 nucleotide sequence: TGTGCCATCAGTGAGTCCGGGGTCGGCTACACCTTT. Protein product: CAISESGVGYTF.